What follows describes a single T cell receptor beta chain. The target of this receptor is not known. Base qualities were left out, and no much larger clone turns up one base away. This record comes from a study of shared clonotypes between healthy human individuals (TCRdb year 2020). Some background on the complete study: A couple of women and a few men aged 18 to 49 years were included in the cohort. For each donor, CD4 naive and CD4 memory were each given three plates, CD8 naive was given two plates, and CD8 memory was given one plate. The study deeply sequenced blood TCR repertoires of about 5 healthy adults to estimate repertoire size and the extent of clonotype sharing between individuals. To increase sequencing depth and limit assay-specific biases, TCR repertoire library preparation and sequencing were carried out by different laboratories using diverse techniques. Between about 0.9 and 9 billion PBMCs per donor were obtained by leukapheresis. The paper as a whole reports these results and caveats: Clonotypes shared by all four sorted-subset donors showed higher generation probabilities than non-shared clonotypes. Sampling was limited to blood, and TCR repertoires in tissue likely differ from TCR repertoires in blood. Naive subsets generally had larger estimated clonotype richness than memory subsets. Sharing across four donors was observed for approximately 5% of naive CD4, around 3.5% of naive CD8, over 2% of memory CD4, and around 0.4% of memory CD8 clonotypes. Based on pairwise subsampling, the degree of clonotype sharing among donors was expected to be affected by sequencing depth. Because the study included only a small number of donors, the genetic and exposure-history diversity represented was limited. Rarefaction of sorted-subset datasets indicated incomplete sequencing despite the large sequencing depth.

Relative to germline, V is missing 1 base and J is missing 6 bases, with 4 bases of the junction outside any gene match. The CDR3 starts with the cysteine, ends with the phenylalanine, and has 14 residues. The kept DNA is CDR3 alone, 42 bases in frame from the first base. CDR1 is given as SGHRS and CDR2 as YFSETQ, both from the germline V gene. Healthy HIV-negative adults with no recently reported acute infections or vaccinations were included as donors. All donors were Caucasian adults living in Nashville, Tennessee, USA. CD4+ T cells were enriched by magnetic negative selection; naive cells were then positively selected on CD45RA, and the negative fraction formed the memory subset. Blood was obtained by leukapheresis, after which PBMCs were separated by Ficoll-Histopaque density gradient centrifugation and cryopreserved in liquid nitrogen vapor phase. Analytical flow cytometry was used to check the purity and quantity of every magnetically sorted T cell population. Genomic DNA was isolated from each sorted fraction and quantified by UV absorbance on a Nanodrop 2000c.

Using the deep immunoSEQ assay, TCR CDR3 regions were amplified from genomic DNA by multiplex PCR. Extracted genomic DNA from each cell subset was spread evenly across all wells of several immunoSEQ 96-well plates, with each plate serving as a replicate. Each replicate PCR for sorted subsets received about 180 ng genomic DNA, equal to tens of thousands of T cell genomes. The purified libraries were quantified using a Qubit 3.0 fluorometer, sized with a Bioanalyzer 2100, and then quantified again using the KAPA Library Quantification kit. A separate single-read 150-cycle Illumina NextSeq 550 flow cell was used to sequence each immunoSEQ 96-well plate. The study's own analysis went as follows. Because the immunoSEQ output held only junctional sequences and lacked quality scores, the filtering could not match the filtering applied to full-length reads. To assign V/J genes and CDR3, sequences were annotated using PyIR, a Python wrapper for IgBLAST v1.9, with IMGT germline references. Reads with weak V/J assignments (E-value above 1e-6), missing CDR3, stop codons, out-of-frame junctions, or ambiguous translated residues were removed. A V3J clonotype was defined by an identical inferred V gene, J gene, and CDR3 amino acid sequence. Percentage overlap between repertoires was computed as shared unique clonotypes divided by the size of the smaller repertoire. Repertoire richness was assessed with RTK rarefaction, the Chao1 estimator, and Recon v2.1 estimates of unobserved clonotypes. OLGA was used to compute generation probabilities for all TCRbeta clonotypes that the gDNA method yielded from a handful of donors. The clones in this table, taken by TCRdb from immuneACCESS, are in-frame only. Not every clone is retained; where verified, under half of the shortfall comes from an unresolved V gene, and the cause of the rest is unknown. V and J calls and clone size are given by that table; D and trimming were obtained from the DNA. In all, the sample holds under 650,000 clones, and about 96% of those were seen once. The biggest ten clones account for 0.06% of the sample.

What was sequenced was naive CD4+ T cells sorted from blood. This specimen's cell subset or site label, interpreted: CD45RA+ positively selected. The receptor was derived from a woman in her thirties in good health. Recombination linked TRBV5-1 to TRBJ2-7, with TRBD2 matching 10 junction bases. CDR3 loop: CASSLTSGKVEQYF. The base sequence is TGCGCCAGCAGCTTGACTAGCGGGAAGGTCGAGCAGTACTTC.